The subject of this entry is one T cell receptor beta chain. Its antigen is unknown. No much larger clone exists at a distance of one base, and base qualities are not known. This entry is derived from a study of shared clonotypes between healthy human individuals (TCRdb year 2020). Study-level background: The cohort included three men and a couple of women between 18 and 49 years of age. For each donor, CD4 naive and CD4 memory were each run on three plates, CD8 naive on two plates, and CD8 memory on one plate. The study deeply sequenced blood TCR repertoires of five healthy adults to estimate repertoire size and the extent of clonotype sharing between individuals. To increase sequencing depth and limit assay-specific biases, TCR repertoire library preparation and sequencing were carried out by different laboratories using diverse techniques. Between about 0.85 and 8.9 billion PBMCs per donor were obtained by leukapheresis.

TCR CDR3 regions were amplified from genomic DNA by multiplex PCR using the deep immunoSEQ assay. For each cell subset, the extracted genomic DNA was distributed evenly across all wells of several immunoSEQ 96-well plates, and each plate served as one replicate. Each replicate PCR for sorted subsets received about 200 ng genomic DNA, equal to tens of thousands of T cell genomes. Purified libraries were quantified with a Qubit 3.0 fluorometer, sized on a Bioanalyzer 2100, and re-quantified with the KAPA Library Quantification kit. Each immunoSEQ 96-well plate was sequenced on its own single-read 150-cycle Illumina NextSeq 550 flow cell. Per the original workflow: Because the immunoSEQ output included only junctional sequences and no quality scores, the filtering could not be the same as the filtering used for full-length reads. To assign V/J genes and CDR3, sequences were annotated using PyIR, a Python wrapper for IgBLAST v1.9, with IMGT germline references. Any read was removed if the V/J assignment was weak (E-value above 1e-6), the CDR3 was missing, or the read contained stop codons, out-of-frame junctions, or ambiguous translated residues. A V3J clonotype was defined by an identical inferred V gene, J gene, and CDR3 amino acid sequence. Percentage overlap between repertoires was calculated by dividing the number of shared unique clonotypes by the size of the smaller repertoire. Richness of each repertoire was evaluated using RTK rarefaction, the Chao1 estimator, and Recon v2.1 estimates of unobserved clonotypes. OLGA was used to compute generation probabilities for all TCRbeta clonotypes that the gDNA method yielded from a few donors. The source is immuneACCESS, and TCRdb retained only in-frame sequences with V and J called. Part of the clones is not carried over; for the studies checked, unresolved V genes explain less than half of this, and the remainder is unexplained. The V and J calls and clone size come from that table; D and trimming were worked out from the DNA. Here the sample has roughly 1,500,000 clones; roughly 98.5% occur a single time. 0.36% of the sample belongs to the ten largest clones.

Results and caveats for the whole study, not just this receptor: Sharing across several donors was observed for about 4.8% of naive CD4, over 3% of naive CD8, about 2.3% of memory CD4, and about 0.38% of memory CD8 clonotypes. Larger estimated clonotype richness was generally found for naive subsets than for memory subsets. Only blood was sampled, and tissue TCR repertoires likely differ from those in blood. Compared with non-shared clonotypes, clonotypes shared by all four sorted-subset donors had higher generation probabilities. Pairwise subsampling indicated that sequencing depth was expected to affect the degree of clonotype sharing among donors. Rarefaction of sorted-subset datasets indicated incomplete sequencing despite the large sequencing depth. Because the study included a small number of donors, the genetic and exposure-history diversity represented was limited.

Donors were healthy HIV-negative adults with no recently reported acute infections or vaccinations. Every donor was a Caucasian adult residing in Nashville, Tennessee, USA. CD4+ T cells were enriched by magnetic negative selection; naive cells were then positively selected on CD45RA, and the negative fraction formed the memory subset. After blood collection by leukapheresis, PBMCs were isolated using Ficoll-Histopaque density gradient centrifugation and then cryopreserved in the vapor phase of liquid nitrogen. Purity and quantity of every magnetically sorted T cell population were checked by analytical flow cytometry. Genomic DNA was isolated from each sorted fraction and quantified by UV absorbance on a Nanodrop 2000c. The CDR3 measures 18 amino acids from cysteine to phenylalanine. CDR3 DNA only is kept here, 54 bases in frame from base 1. For CDR1 and CDR2, the germline V gene lists KGHSH and LQKENI. V lost 6 bases and J lost 9 bases, and the count of bases not matched to a germline gene is 17.

The chain joins TRBV18 to TRBJ2-1; 13 junctional bases match TRBD2. The clonotype was recovered from a man under 40 in good health. The source material was naive CD4+ T cells sorted from blood. Interpreted using the paper, the cell subset or site label stands for: CD45RA+ positively selected. The CDR3 is CASSPRLAGGTTGVEQFF. The sequence in DNA is TGTGCCAGCTCCCCTAGACTAGCGGGAGGAACAACCGGAGTTGAGCAGTTCTTC.